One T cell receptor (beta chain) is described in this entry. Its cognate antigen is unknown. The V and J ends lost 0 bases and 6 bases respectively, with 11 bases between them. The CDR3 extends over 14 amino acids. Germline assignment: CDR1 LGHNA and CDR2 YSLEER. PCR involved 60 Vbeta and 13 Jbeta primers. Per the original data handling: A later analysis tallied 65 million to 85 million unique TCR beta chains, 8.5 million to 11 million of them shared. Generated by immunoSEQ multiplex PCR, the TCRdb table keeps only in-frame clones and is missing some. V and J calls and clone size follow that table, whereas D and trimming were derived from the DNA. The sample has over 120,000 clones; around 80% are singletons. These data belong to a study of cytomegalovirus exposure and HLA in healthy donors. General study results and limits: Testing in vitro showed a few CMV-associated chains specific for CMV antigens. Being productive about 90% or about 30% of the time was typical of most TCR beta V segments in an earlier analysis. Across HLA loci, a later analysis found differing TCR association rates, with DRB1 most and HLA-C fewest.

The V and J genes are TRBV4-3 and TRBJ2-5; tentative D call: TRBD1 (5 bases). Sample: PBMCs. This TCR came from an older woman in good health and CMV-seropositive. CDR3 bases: TGCGCCAGCAGCCAAGATGCCAGGGTAAAGACCCAGTACTTC. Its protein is CASSQDARVKTQYF.